These 23 T cell receptor beta chains share one sample of origin, sequenced in a study of T cells in Graves' hyperthyroidism and ophthalmopathy. The investigators amplified TCR beta CDR3 regions from RNA transcripts. With the HTBI primer set, the TCR CDR3 went through a first round of RT-PCR. MiXCR was run by TCRdb on the multiplex PCR reads, yielding one entry per CDR3 protein. The repertoire consists of roughly 650,000 distinct CDR3 sequences, with approximately 16% occurring once and the leading ten covering 3% to 4%. Sequencing input: blood. The origin of the receptors is a woman aged 40 to 50 with Graves' ophthalmopathy.

As concerns this clonotype: A clone one base away is much larger, so this may be a read error. This chain joins TRBV20-1 and TRBJ1-1; D gene unclear. Looked up from germline, CDR1 is DFQATT and CDR2 is SNEGSKA (reference sequence). With 5 bases removed from V and 6 bases from J, the gap between germline ends came to 13 bases. CDR3 length: 12 amino acids. The CDR3 protein is CSAGIHGAEAFF. The CDR3 region has the DNA TGCAGTGCTGGAATACACGGGGCTGAAGCTTTCTTT.

The chain couples TRBV14 to TRBJ2-3, with no clear D. The CDR3 length is 17 residues. The V end lost 4 bases, the J end lost 0 bases, and 17 bases lay between the germline ends. Germline V gene data show CDR1 as SGHDN and CDR2 as FVKESK. The CDR3 sequence is CASSPKRWGSSTDTQYF. The CDR3 coding sequence is TGTGCCAGCAGCCCCAAGAGATGGGGTTCTAGCACAGATACGCAGTATTTT. The full variable domain, rest sourced from reference TRBV14 and TRBJ2-3, is EAGVTQFPSHSVIEKGQTVTLRCDPISGHDNLYWYRRVMGKEIKFLLHFVKESKQDESGMPNNRFLAERTGGTYSTLKVQPAELEDSGVYFCASSPKRWGSSTDTQYFGPGTRLTVL.

The sample holds many counts of this clonotype. This CDR3 is CASRLPADQPQHF. CDR3 bases: TGTGCCAGCAGGCTTCCTGCGGATCAGCCCCAGCATTTT. This rearrangement joins TRBV2 to TRBJ1-5; D gene unclear. This CDR3 comprises 13 residues. Trimming took 6 bases from V and 5 from J, leaving 11 bases between them. Germline V CDR1 and CDR2: SNHLY, FYNNEI.

The rearrangement links TRBV18 to TRBJ2-1; the D gene is possibly TRBD1 (5 bases). The CDR3 is 11 residues long. V lost 8 bases, J lost 9 bases, and 11 bases lay in between. Germline lookup yields CDR1 KGHSH and CDR2 LQKENI. Here the CDR3 reads CASSQQVEQFF. The CDR3 DNA sequence: TGTGCCAGCAGCCAACAGGTTGAGCAGTTCTTC.

This clonotype was seen many times. This chain joins TRBV11-2 and TRBJ2-1, with 9 bases matching TRBD2. The CDR3 is made up of 16 amino acids. Germline values: CDR1 SGHAT, CDR2 FQNNGV. The V and J ends lost 2 bases and 8 bases, in that order; junction bases with no gene match: 10. CDR3 sequence (DNA): TGTGCCAGCAGCTTAAGCGCGGCGGGAGGGAGTTATGAGCAGTTCTTC. Protein sequence: CASSLSAAGGSYEQFF. The full variable domain, its missing parts supplied by reference TRBV11-2 and TRBJ2-1, is EAGVAQSPRYKIIEKRQSVAFWCNPISGHATLYWYQQILGQGPKLLIQFQNNGVVDDSQLPKDRFSAERLKGVDSTLKIQPAKLEDSAVYLCASSLSAAGGSYEQFFGPGTRLTVL.

This clonotype has a single count. The chain carries TRBV19 and TRBJ2-5; no reliable D call. CDR3 size: 14 residues. V was shortened by 8 bases and J by 3 bases, with 16 bases between the two germline ends. Germline lookup yields CDR1 LNHDA and CDR2 SQIVND (reference sequence). The CDR3 protein is CASQKAGSEETQYF. In DNA form, the CDR3 reads TGTGCCAGTCAGAAGGCCGGGTCTGAAGAGACCCAGTACTTC.

The rearrangement links TRBV2 to TRBJ2-2; TRBD1 matches 8 bases. Germline V gene lookup returns CDR1 SNHLY and CDR2 FYNNEI. Trimming cost V 6 bases and J 6 bases; bases outside gene matches: 6. This CDR3 has 14 residues. CDR3 sequence: CASSRTGIPGELFF. As DNA, the CDR3 is TGTGCCAGCAGCCGGACAGGGATACCCGGGGAGCTGTTTTTT.

There are many counts of this clonotype. This rearrangement joins TRBV7-8 to TRBJ2-5, with 12 nucleotides matching TRBD2. This CDR3 has 15 residues. Unmatched junction bases numbered 10, after V lost 10 bases and J lost 4 bases. The V gene's germline CDR1 is SGHVS and CDR2 FQNEAQ. The CDR3 sequence: CATETSGSPSETQYF. The CDR3 DNA reads TGTGCCACCGAGACTAGCGGGAGCCCTTCAGAGACCCAGTACTTC. The entire variable domain, with the rest obtained from reference TRBV7-8 and TRBJ2-5, is as follows: GAGVSQSPRYKVAKRGQDVALRCDPISGHVSLFWYQQALGQGPEFLTYFQNEAQLDKSGLPSDRFFAERPEGSVSTLKIQRTQQEDSAVYLCATETSGSPSETQYFGPGTRLLVL.

The rearrangement joins TRBV10-3 to TRBJ2-5; D ambiguous. Germline values: CDR1 ENHRY, CDR2 SYGVKD. There are 13 residues in the CDR3. V was trimmed by 5 bases and J by 5 bases, leaving 12 bases between them. CDR3 bases: TGTGCCATCAGTCTACTTGCTGGGGAGACCCAGTACTTC. Its translation: CAISLLAGETQYF.

This clonotype appeared a few times. The gene calls are TRBV4-1 and TRBJ1-2, with 8 bases matching TRBD1. The CDR3 covers 17 residues. With 1 base clipped from V and 4 bases from J, the junction kept 11 bases outside the gene matches. Germline CDR1 MGHRA, CDR2 YSYEKL. CDR3 nucleotides: TGCGCCAGCAGCCAAGTCATAGCCGGGACAGGTCGCTATGGCTACACCTTC. Protein sequence: CASSQVIAGTGRYGYTF.

The chain is built from TRBV20-1 and TRBJ2-1, with D hard to call. Deletions cut 0 bases from V and 0 bases from J, with 15 bases between. The CDR3 is made up of 17 amino acids. Germline V gives CDR1 DFQATT, CDR2 SNEGSKA (reference sequence). The DNA for the CDR3 is TGCAGTGCTAGAGATCTCTTTCCGGCTAGCTCCTACAATGAGCAGTTCTTC. Translating it yields CSARDLFPASSYNEQFF.

This clonotype came up many times. The chain employs TRBV3-1 and TRBJ2-5; no definite D call. V was clipped by 0 bases and J by 4 bases, with 9 bases between them. This CDR3 region has 14 residues. CDR1 and CDR2 from the germline V gene are LGHDT and YNNKEL (reference sequence). This chain's CDR3 is CASSQDQLGETQYF. Here the CDR3 DNA reads TGTGCCAGCAGCCAAGACCAACTCGGAGAGACCCAGTACTTC.

The V and J genes are TRBV11-2 and TRBJ1-3, with TRBD1 identical over 8 bases. Germline V gene lookup returns CDR1 SGHAT and CDR2 FQNNGV. After removal of 6 bases from V and 3 bases from J, the junction contained 10 bases not matched to a gene. CDR3 length equals 16 residues. CDR3 residues: CASRHRTGSYGNTIYF. The DNA of the CDR3 is TGTGCCAGCAGACATAGGACAGGGTCTTATGGAAACACCATATATTTT.

This clonotype showed up many times. The chain links TRBV6-1 to TRBJ2-3; 13 nucleotides line up with TRBD2. The CDR3 runs to 15 residues. The J segment lost 4 bases and the V segment lost 10 bases, leaving 8 bases of the junction unmatched. Germline V gives CDR1 MNHNS, CDR2 SASEGT. DNA of the CDR3: TGTGCCATCCAGGGGACTAGCGGGACTGCAGATACGCAGTATTTT. It yields the protein CAIQGTSGTADTQYF.

V gene TRBV7-3 combines with J gene TRBJ2-3; maybe TRBD1 (6 bases). The CDR3 spans 15 residues. The germline gives CDR1 SGHTA, CDR2 FQGTGA. Trimming shortened V by 1 base and J by 1 base, and 9 bases separated the two germline ends. The CDR3 nucleotides read TGTGCCAGCAGCTTAAGGGGACATCGCACAGATACGCAGTATTTT. Its translation: CASSLRGHRTDTQYF.

The V call is TRBV5-1, the J call TRBJ2-7; D is ambiguous. This CDR3 region has 15 residues. Trimming shortened V by 4 bases and J by 1 base, and 15 bases separated the two germline ends. Per the germline V gene, CDR1 is SGHRS and CDR2 is YFSETQ. CDR3 protein: CASSLTPDGSYEQYF. CDR3 DNA: TGCGCCAGCAGCCTTACCCCGGACGGTTCCTACGAGCAGTACTTC.

The chain is built from TRBV5-1 and TRBJ2-3, with TRBD2 as a possible D gene (5 bases). The CDR3 loop spans 17 amino acids. CDR1 is SGHRS, CDR2 YFSETQ, per germline. V shed 0 bases and J shed 2 bases, with 16 bases lying between them. CDR3 nucleotides: TGCGCCAGCAGCTTGGGATGGATGAGGGCCAACACAGATACGCAGTATTTT. It yields the protein CASSLGWMRANTDTQYF.

A remark on this clonotype: Given a much more abundant clone one base away, this may be a read error. This chain joins TRBV11-3 and TRBJ2-7; tentative D call: TRBD1 (6 bases). V lost 4 bases to trimming and J lost 4 bases, with 20 bases between them. Germline V gives CDR1 SGHNT, CDR2 YENEEA. This CDR3 contains 16 residues. The CDR3 loop reads CASSSIGSNRAYEQYF. The CDR3 coding sequence is TGTGCCAGCAGCTCAATCGGGTCGAACAGGGCGTACGAGCAGTACTTC.

In this sample, this clonotype turned up many times. The chain carries TRBV18 and TRBJ1-2, with a possible D match to TRBD1 (5 bases). The ends were cut back, 2 bases at V and 2 bases at J, with 6 bases in the middle. The CDR3 contains 13 residues. Germline V CDR1 and CDR2: KGHSH, LQKENI. Here the CDR3 reads CASSPSGNYGYTF. Here the CDR3 DNA reads TGTGCCAGCTCACCATCAGGGAACTATGGCTACACCTTC.

Details on this clonotype: At one boundary the junction diverges from the germline segment, which might be a read error. CDR3 bases: TGTGTCAGCAGCCCAGCAGCCGGTCGAGACGGGAGAGGGGCCTACGAGCAGTACTTC. Its protein is CVSSPAAGRDGRGAYEQYF. The chain couples TRBV28 to TRBJ2-7, with TRBD2 as a possible D gene (6 bases). Germline CDR1 MDHEN, CDR2 SYDVKM. CDR3 length equals 19 residues.

This clonotype occurred many times. The chain joins TRBV3-1 to TRBJ1-1; 10 bases fit TRBD1. The trim removed 2 bases at V and 3 bases at J, leaving 12 bases unmatched. CDR1 LGHDT and CDR2 YNNKEL come from the germline V gene (reference sequence). The CDR3 is 18 amino acids. CDR3 sequence: CASSQRQGAFNYDTEAFF. Written as DNA, the CDR3 is TGTGCCAGCAGCCAAAGACAGGGGGCTTTTAATTATGACACTGAAGCTTTCTTT.

This rearrangement joins TRBV11-2 to TRBJ1-1; 7 nucleotides agree with TRBD1. The CDR3 is 14 residues long. CDR1 and CDR2 from the germline V gene are SGHAT and FQNNGV. Germline trimming cut 7 bases from V and 4 bases from J; bases unmatched to any gene: 9. CDR3 region: CASTNKAGGTEAFF. Written as DNA, the CDR3 is TGTGCCAGCACTAATAAGGCAGGGGGCACTGAAGCTTTCTTT.

The chain links TRBV20-1 to TRBJ1-4; TRBD1 might be the D (5 bases). V was shortened by 0 bases and J by 0 bases, with 14 bases between the two germline ends. The CDR3 totals 17 residues. CDR1 DFQATT and CDR2 SNEGSKA come from the germline V gene (reference sequence). CDR3: CSARDEEGGATNEKLFF. The CDR3 bases are TGCAGTGCTAGAGATGAGGAGGGAGGGGCAACTAATGAAAAACTGTTTTTT.